The 20 T cell receptor beta chains reported below all come from one sample, sequenced in a study of blood T cell repertoires in COVID-19. Some clones are missing from TCRdb's copy, which holds only in-frame ones; the method was immunoSEQ multiplex PCR. The table shows about 250,000 clones, with about nine tenths occurring only once. Sequencing was carried out using peripheral blood. The receptors come from a woman in her thirties with COVID-19, enrolled during active disease.

The CDR3, as DNA: TGTGCCAGCAGTCCTAACAGGGTGGGGACCGGGGAGCTGTTTTTT. This gives the protein CASSPNRVGTGELFF. This sequence joins TRBV2 and TRBJ2-2, with TRBD1 as a possible D gene (6 bases). The CDR3 consists of 15 residues. V was pared by 5 bases and J by 5 bases, with 15 bases between. Germline CDR1 and CDR2: SNHLY and FYNNEI.

The chain recombines TRBV6-5 with TRBJ2-5, with D perhaps matching TRBD2 (6 bases). The CDR3 covers 15 residues. V lost 1 base and J lost 2, with 11 bases in between. Germline assignment: CDR1 MNHEY and CDR2 SVGAGI. For the CDR3, the DNA is TGTGCCAGCAGTTACTACCCGGAGGGACAAGAGACCCAGTACTTC. It specifies CASSYYPEGQETQYF.

The rearrangement links TRBV11-2 to TRBJ1-4; possible D gene TRBD1, 5 bases. Germline CDR1 and CDR2: SGHAT and FQNNGV. The ends were cut back, 3 bases at V and 6 bases at J, with 17 bases in the middle. The CDR3 totals 16 residues. CDR3 in amino acids: CASSFDSGWGDEKLFF. CDR3 DNA: TGTGCCAGCAGCTTTGACTCAGGGTGGGGGGATGAAAAACTGTTTTTT. Supplemented by reference TRBV11-2 and TRBJ1-4, the full variable domain reads EAGVAQSPRYKIIEKRQSVAFWCNPISGHATLYWYQQILGQGPKLLIQFQNNGVVDDSQLPKDRFSAERLKGVDSTLKIQPAKLEDSAVYLCASSFDSGWGDEKLFFGSGTQLSVL.

In its sample, this clone was seen a few times. Here the CDR3 DNA reads TGTGCCAGCAGTTTAGGGGGGACCGGCAATCAGCCCCAGCATTTT. As protein: CASSLGGTGNQPQHF. The chain couples TRBV28 to TRBJ1-5; possible D gene TRBD1, 5 bases. Trimming took 2 bases from V and 2 from J, leaving 10 bases between them. This CDR3 region has 15 residues. CDR1 and CDR2 (germline): MDHEN, SYDVKM.

The chain combines TRBV19 with TRBJ2-5, with TRBD1 identical over 9 bases. J was trimmed by 9 bases and V by 4 bases; bases with no gene match: 9. The CDR3 totals 14 residues. Germline CDR1 is LNHDA and CDR2 is SQIVND (reference sequence). In nucleotides, the CDR3 is TGTGCCAGTAGTACGGGACAGGGTTGGGAGCCCCAGTACTTC. The encoded protein is CASSTGQGWEPQYF.

The chain recombines TRBV5-1 with TRBJ1-4, with TRBD1 matching 7 bases. CDR1 and CDR2 (germline): SGHRS, YFSETQ. Trimming cost V 0 bases and J 8 bases; bases outside gene matches: 7. The CDR3 covers 15 residues. The CDR3 bases are TGCGCCAGCAGCTTGGGTGACAGGGTTCAAGAAAAACTGTTTTTT. Translating it yields CASSLGDRVQEKLFF.

V is TRBV2 and J is TRBJ2-7, with D possibly matching TRBD2 (6 bases). Between the trimmed V and J ends, which lost 8 bases and 3 bases, there was a span of 11 bases. The CDR3 is 12 amino acids. CDR1 SNHLY and CDR2 FYNNEI come from the germline V gene. CDR3 nucleotides: TGTGCCAGCTACGGAGGGTACTACGAGCAGTACTTC. This encodes CASYGGYYEQYF.

The chain recombines TRBV3-1 (or the pseudogene TRBV3-2) with TRBJ2-1; perhaps TRBD2 as D (6 bases). Trimming took off 0 bases at V and 0 bases at J, with 9 bases between the two ends. Germline values: CDR1 LGHDT, CDR2 YNNKEL (reference sequence). There are 16 residues in the CDR3. As DNA, the CDR3 is TGTGCCAGCAGCCAAGATTTCGGGAGCTCCTACAATGAGCAGTTCTTC. Translated: CASSQDFGSSYNEQFF.

The chain has TRBV2 and TRBJ1-2; tentatively, D is TRBD1 (6 bases). CDR1 is SNHLY and CDR2 is FYNNEI in the germline V gene. CDR3 length: 12 residues. The germline V and J ends were trimmed by 5 bases and 4 bases, with 8 bases remaining between them. The CDR3 DNA reads TGTGCCAGCAGTCAACAGGGCTATGGCTACACCTTC. Protein: CASSQQGYGYTF.

The chain carries TRBV6-5 and TRBJ2-7, with 9 bases aligning to TRBD1. The CDR3 extends over 14 amino acids. The junction had 1 base not matched to a gene; V was cut back by 3 bases and J by 1 base. The germline gives CDR1 MNHEY, CDR2 SVGAGI. The CDR3 region has the DNA TGTGCCAGCAGTTATGACAGGGGGTCCTACGAGCAGTACTTC. This encodes CASSYDRGSYEQYF.

V gene TRBV2 combines with J gene TRBJ2-6; the match to TRBD1 covers 10 bases. The CDR3 contains 17 residues. V dropped 6 bases and J dropped 0; count of bases not matched to a gene: 5. In germline, CDR1 is SNHLY, CDR2 FYNNEI. CDR3 DNA: TGTGCCAGCAGAGCCGGGACAGGGGTCTCTGGGGCCAACGTCCTGACTTTC. Translating gives CASRAGTGVSGANVLTF.

This clone has more than one count but fewer than ten. This sequence joins TRBV5-4 and TRBJ2-7; 11 nucleotides agree with TRBD1. The CDR3 totals 14 residues. The J segment lost 4 bases and the V segment lost 4 bases, leaving 4 bases of the junction unmatched. Germline loops: CDR1 SGHNT, CDR2 YYREEE (reference sequence). The CDR3 nucleotides read TGTGCCAGCAGCCCGGGACAGGGGGTGTACGAGCAGTACTTC. Protein sequence: CASSPGQGVYEQYF. Complete variable domain (other parts from reference TRBV5-4 and TRBJ2-7): ETGVTQSPTHLIKTRGQQVTLRCSSQSGHNTVSWYQQALGQGPQFIFQYYREEENGRGNFPPRFSGLQFPNYSSELNVNALELDDSALYLCASSPGQGVYEQYFGPGTRLTVT.

The chain is built from TRBV20-1 and TRBJ2-3; D uncertain. The CDR3 runs 15 residues. The V end lost 3 bases, the J end lost 2 bases, and 15 bases lay between the germline ends. Germline V gene sequence: CDR1 DFQATT, CDR2 SNEGSKA (reference sequence). The CDR3 spells CSASRTRQVTDTQYF. The CDR3 nucleotides are TGCAGTGCTAGTCGTACCAGGCAGGTCACAGATACGCAGTATTTT.

The gene calls are TRBV5-5 and TRBJ1-1; D unresolved. The CDR3 is 13 residues long. In germline, CDR1 is SGHKS, CDR2 YYEKEE (reference sequence). The V gene lost 0 bases and the J gene lost 7 bases, with 10 bases spanning the gap. The CDR3 DNA is TGTGCCAGCAGCTTGGATCTCTTATTTGAAGCTTTCTTT. Protein product: CASSLDLLFEAFF.

The chain uses TRBV30 and TRBJ2-2, with 10 nucleotides matching TRBD1. J lost 6 bases, V lost 5 bases, and 3 bases had no gene match. Germline V gives CDR1 GTSNPN, CDR2 SVGIG (reference sequence). This CDR3 spans 13 amino acids. CDR3 in amino acids: CAWGQGGAGELFF. The DNA of the CDR3 is TGTGCCTGGGGACAGGGGGGCGCCGGGGAGCTGTTTTTT.

The gene calls are TRBV5-1 and TRBJ2-5; 11 bases fit TRBD1. This CDR3 is 15 amino acids long. CDR1 and CDR2 (germline): SGHRS, YFSETQ. V dropped 4 bases and J dropped 5; count of bases not matched to a gene: 7. The CDR3 nucleotides are TGCGCCAGCAGCCCCGGACAGGGGGCTTATGAGACCCAGTACTTC. Residues: CASSPGQGAYETQYF.

CDR3 DNA: TGTGCCATCAGTGAGTTCACAGGGCGTAATGAAAAACTGTTTTTT. It specifies CAISEFTGRNEKLFF. The chain recombines TRBV10-3 with TRBJ1-4, with D possibly TRBD1 on 6 matching bases. The length of the CDR3 is 15 residues. CDR1 is ENHRY and CDR2 is SYGVKD in the germline V gene. V was clipped by 1 base and J by 4 bases, with 10 bases between them.

V gene TRBV11-2 combines with J gene TRBJ2-7, with 9 positions matching TRBD1. J gave up 7 bases and V 2 bases, and 12 bases lay outside the gene matches. CDR3 size: 16 residues. Germline-derived CDR1 and CDR2 are SGHAT and FQNNGV. CDR3 residues: CASSLPPGTGTMEQYF. The CDR3, as DNA: TGTGCCAGCAGCTTACCGCCCGGGACAGGGACTATGGAGCAGTACTTC.

The rearrangement links TRBV7-9 to TRBJ2-3; possibly TRBD1 for D (5 bases). V lost 5 bases to trimming and J lost 0 bases, with 15 bases between them. CDR3 size: 16 residues. CDR1 SEHNR and CDR2 FQNEAQ come from the germline V gene (reference sequence). The CDR3 sequence: CASSRFVGASTDTQYF. DNA for the CDR3: TGTGCCAGCAGCCGGTTCGTTGGGGCTAGCACAGATACGCAGTATTTT.

This clone came up a few times. The V call is TRBV6-1, the J call TRBJ2-5, with 8 positions matching TRBD2. J lost 0 bases, V lost 3 bases, and 3 bases had no gene match. The CDR3 extends over 15 amino acids. The germline gives CDR1 MNHNS, CDR2 SASEGT. The CDR3 reads CASSEVSGNQETQYF. DNA for the CDR3: TGTGCCAGCAGTGAGGTTAGCGGGAACCAAGAGACCCAGTACTTC.